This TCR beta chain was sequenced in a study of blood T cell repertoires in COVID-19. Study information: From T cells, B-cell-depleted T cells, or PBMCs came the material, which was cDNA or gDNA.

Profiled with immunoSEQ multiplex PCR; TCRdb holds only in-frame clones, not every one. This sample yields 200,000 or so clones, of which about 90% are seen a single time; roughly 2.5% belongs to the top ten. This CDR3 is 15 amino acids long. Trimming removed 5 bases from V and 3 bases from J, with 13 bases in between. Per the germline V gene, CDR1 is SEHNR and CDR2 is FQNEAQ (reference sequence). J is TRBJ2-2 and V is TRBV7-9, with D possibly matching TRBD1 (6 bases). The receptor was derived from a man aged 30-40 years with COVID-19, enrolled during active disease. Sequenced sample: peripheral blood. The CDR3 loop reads CASSQLQGDTGELFF. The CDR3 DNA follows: TGTGCCAGCAGCCAATTACAGGGCGACACCGGGGAGCTGTTTTTT.